Listed below are T cell receptor beta chains from one sample, sequenced in a study of T cell repertoires in cytomegalovirus infection. TCRdb re-called the reads through MiXCR, storing one row per CDR3 protein. This table holds approximately 470,000 distinct CDR3 sequences, 42% found once. The antigens for these receptors are not known. The specimen was cultured PBMCs, collected from culture after CMV antigen stimulation. All receptors come from a human donor in good health (CMV status not recorded). Some clones in this sample may be carry-over from other donors' samples. The CDR3 runs from the conserved cysteine through the conserved F or W. The order of the fields is clone size, D gene, V gene, J gene, CDR3 DNA, CDR3 protein. The D gene is left open where the match is weak. Clone size is shown for a subset of rows, as once, few, many or a class of expanded clone.

few	TRBD2	TRBV7-2	TRBJ2-1	TGTGCCAGCAGCTATCATAGCGGGAGGGCCGCCAATGAGCAGTTCTTC	CASSYHSGRAANEQFF
.	.	TRBV7-6	TRBJ1-1	TGTGCCAGCAGCACCTGGCGGGGGGACGTCCTAGAAGCTTTCTTT	CASSTWRGDVLEAFF
.	.	TRBV20-1	TRBJ1-6	TGCAGTGCTAGAGGCCCGGGGGCTGGGGATTCACCCCTCCACTTT	CSARGPGAGDSPLHF
.	.	TRBV5-1	TRBJ2-7	TGCGCCAGCAGCTTGGATTCGGGGGCCGCCTACGAGCAGTACTTC	CASSLDSGAAYEQYF
.	TRBD2	TRBV7-7	TRBJ2-1	TGTGCCAGCAGCTTACAGAGCGGGGCCGACAATGAGCAGTTCTTC	CASSLQSGADNEQFF
many	.	TRBV7-2	TRBJ1-2	TGTGCCAGCAGCTTGTCAAGGGGGTACTATGGCTACACCTTC	CASSLSRGYYGYTF
.	TRBD1	TRBV5-4	TRBJ1-1	TGTGCCAGCAGCTTGGGGCGGGACAGGGGAGATGAAGCTTTCTTT	CASSLGRDRGDEAFF
.	.	TRBV7-8	TRBJ2-1	TGTGCCAGCAGCTCGCGTGCCGACTACCTGACCTACAATGAGCAGTTCTTC	CASSSRADYLTYNEQFF
.	TRBD2	TRBV20-1	TRBJ2-7	TGCAGTGCGCCTGCAGGACTAGCGGGTTCCTACGAGCAGTACTTC	CSAPAGLAGSYEQYF
.	.	TRBV7-9	TRBJ2-5	TGTGCCAGCGCTGTCCGGCGATCCTTCCGGGACCAAGAGACCCAGTACTTC	CASAVRRSFRDQETQYF
few	TRBD2	TRBV12-3/TRBV12-4	TRBJ2-2	TGTGCCTGGAGTACGGGACTAGCGGGAACCGGGGAGCTGTTTTTT	CAWSTGLAGTGELFF
.	.	TRBV7-2	TRBJ2-7	TGTGCCAGCAGCTTAACAGGCCCATCCTACGAGCAGTACTTC	CASSLTGPSYEQYF
few	.	TRBV6-5	TRBJ1-4	TGTGCCAGCAGTTACGGGGGGAGTGAAAAACTGTTTTTT	CASSYGGSEKLFF
few	.	TRBV7-2	TRBJ2-5	TGTGCCAGCAGCTTTGGCCGGAGCACCCAGTACTTC	CASSFGRSTQYF
once	.	TRBV6-1	TRBJ2-6	TGTGCCAGCAGTGAGGGGCACTCTGGGGCCAACGTCCCGACTTTC	CASSEGHSGANVPTF
.	.	TRBV20-1	TRBJ2-5	TGCAGTGCTCCCGGGGGCGGGGAGACCCAGTACTTC	CSAPGGGETQYF
.	.	TRBV9	TRBJ1-2	TGTGCCAGCAGCGTAGGTCGACAGTCCGATGGCTACACCTTC	CASSVGRQSDGYTF
.	.	TRBV12-3/TRBV12-4	TRBJ1-4	TGTGCCAGCACCCCCGGACCTGCAACTAATGAAAAACTGTTTTTT	CASTPGPATNEKLFF
once	.	TRBV5-4	TRBJ2-2	TGTGCCAGCAGCCTGGGGACGGATCGTAACCCCCCTTTTTTGTTTTTT	CASSLGTDRNPPFLFF
.	.	TRBV7-2	TRBJ2-2	TGTGCCAGCAGCTTACAGGGGTTATCCGGGGAGCTGTTTTTT	CASSLQGLSGELFF
.	.	TRBV5-6	TRBJ2-7	TGTGCCAGCAGCTTGGGACAGGCCTACTACGAGCAGTACTTC	CASSLGQAYYEQYF
.	.	TRBV12-5	TRBJ2-1	TGTGCTAGTGGTTTGGGTAGCTATGAGCAGTTCTTC	CASGLGSYEQFF
.	.	TRBV5-6	TRBJ2-3	TGTGCCAGCAGCTTGGCCCCGGGCATTTCTACAGATACGCAGTATTTT	CASSLAPGISTDTQYF
once	.	TRBV19	TRBJ1-3	TGTGCCAGTAGTACGCGAAATCCCCAAGGGGGAGGTGGAAACACCATATATTTT	CASSTRNPQGGGGNTIYF
.	.	TRBV6-1	TRBJ2-5	TGTGCCAGCAGTGAATGGCCGGGATCTGAGACCCAGTACTTC	CASSEWPGSETQYF
many	.	TRBV7-2	TRBJ2-2	TGTGCCAGCAGCCCGTTACAGGGTATGGAGCTGTTTTTT	CASSPLQGMELFF
few	.	TRBV6-1	TRBJ2-7	TGTGCCAGCAGCCGGACAGACAGCTCCTACGAGCAGTACTTC	CASSRTDSSYEQYF
.	.	TRBV6-2/TRBV6-3	TRBJ1-5	TGTGCCAGCATGCCGGACCGCAATCAGCCCCAGCATTTT	CASMPDRNQPQHF
few	TRBD2	TRBV7-8	TRBJ2-7	TGTGCCAGCAGCTTCGGGGGGGATCCCACCTACGAGCAGTACTTC	CASSFGGDPTYEQYF
.	.	TRBV6-5	TRBJ2-3	TGTGCCAGCAGTTATGCAGATACAGATACGCAGTATTTT	CASSYADTDTQYF